The 13 T cell receptor beta chains below were found in one sample sequenced in a study of blood T cell repertoires in COVID-19. Sequencing was performed with immunoSEQ multiplex PCR; in TCRdb, only in-frame clones are kept and a portion is missing. The sample includes roughly 50,000 clones, 70% to 90% seen only once; the top ten take roughly an eighth. Sequencing was performed on peripheral blood. Every receptor here comes from an older woman with active COVID-19.

This chain links TRBV7-5 with TRBJ2-3; TRBD2 is the table's D call, not checked against the DNA. TRBV7-5 is described as a pseudogene. The CDR3 loop spans 20 amino acids. The CDR3 protein is CVRSFTGTMGRIRSTDTQYF. In nucleotides, the CDR3 is TGTGTCAGAAGCTTCACCGGGACTATGGGTAGGATAAGAAGCACAGATACGCAGTATTTT.

The genes are TRBV18 and TRBJ1-2; 9 bases match TRBD1. Trimming at V came to 2 bases and at J to 6 bases, leaving 1 base not matched to a gene. Germline loops: CDR1 KGHSH, CDR2 LQKENI. This CDR3 region has 13 residues. CDR3 DNA: TGTGCCAGCTCACCAGGGACAGGGCATGGCTACACCTTC. This gives the protein CASSPGTGHGYTF.

V is TRBV5-4 and J is TRBJ2-5, with D possibly TRBD1 on 6 matching bases. The germline CDR1 and CDR2 sequences are SGHNT and YYREEE (reference sequence). The CDR3 has 13 residues. V lost 0 bases and J 5 bases, leaving 8 bases between the germline ends. The CDR3 loop reads CASSLAQGETQYF. The CDR3 region has the DNA TGTGCCAGCAGCTTGGCACAGGGTGAGACCCAGTACTTC.

The J gene is TRBJ1-2, the V gene TRBV24-1; a possible D gene is TRBD1 (5 bases). CDR1 is KGHDR and CDR2 is SFDVKD in the germline V gene. There are 12 residues in the CDR3. V lost 3 bases and J 8 bases, leaving 9 bases between the germline ends. CDR3 in amino acids: CATSDGGEGYTF. The DNA of the CDR3 is TGTGCCACCAGTGATGGAGGGGAAGGCTACACCTTC.

The V call is TRBV6-6, the J call TRBJ2-5, with D maybe TRBD2 (6 bases). The V and J ends lost 10 bases and 5 bases respectively, with 23 bases between them. CDR3 length equals 15 residues. Germline V CDR1 and CDR2: MNHNY, SVGAGI (reference sequence). The CDR3 DNA reads as TGTGCCACTAATTGGGGGGACCGAGGGGAGGAGACCCAGTACTTC. It is translated as CATNWGDRGEETQYF.

CDR3 sequence (DNA): TGTGCCAGCTCACCACGGGAGAGGGATCAGCCCCAGCATTTT. It codes for CASSPRERDQPQHF. This chain joins TRBV18 and TRBJ1-5, with D unclear. The CDR3 spans 14 residues. With 1 base removed from V and 5 bases from J, the gap between germline ends came to 9 bases. CDR1 is KGHSH and CDR2 is LQKENI in the germline V gene.

V is TRBV10-1 and J is TRBJ2-7; unclear D gene. Germline CDR1 is WNHNN and CDR2 is SYGVQD (reference sequence). CDR3 length: 12 residues. V was clipped by 4 bases and J by 5 bases, with 9 bases between them. The CDR3 nucleotides are TGCGCCAGCAGTGGCAGGCGCAACGAGCAGTACTTC. This codes for CASSGRRNEQYF.

This clone was found once. The rearrangement joins TRBV7-9 to TRBJ1-3, with 7 bases aligning to TRBD1. J gave up 3 bases and V 5 bases, and 4 bases lay outside the gene matches. Germline V gene data show CDR1 as SEHNR and CDR2 as FQNEAQ (reference sequence). This CDR3 is built from 14 residues. This CDR3 reads CASSPGTVGNTIYF. In nucleotides, the CDR3 is TGTGCCAGCAGCCCCGGGACAGTTGGAAACACCATATATTTT.

The chain is built from TRBV19 and TRBJ1-4; 7 bases fit TRBD1. The germline V gene has CDR1 LNHDA and CDR2 SQIVND (reference sequence). The CDR3 totals 13 residues. V lost 2 bases to trimming and J lost 10 bases; unmatched junction nucleotides: 4. The CDR3 DNA reads as TGTGCCAGTAGTATACAGGGGGAAGGAAAACTGTTTTTT. Translating it yields CASSIQGEGKLFF.

The chain carries TRBV6-2 or TRBV6-3 and TRBJ1-5; weak D call: TRBD1 (5 bases). The CDR3 extends over 15 amino acids. V dropped 2 bases and J dropped 2 bases, with 10 bases sitting between them. The germline V gene has CDR1 MNHEY and CDR2 SVGEGT. CDR3 loop: CASSYQGLGNQPQHF. Here the CDR3 DNA reads TGTGCCAGCAGTTACCAGGGTTTGGGCAATCAGCCCCAGCATTTT.

The chain links TRBV2 to TRBJ1-4; the D is unclear. The CDR3 contains 15 residues. Trimming left V 6 bases short and J 2 bases short, with 13 bases between. Germline assignment: CDR1 SNHLY and CDR2 FYNNEI. CDR3 residues: CASRSVGLTNEKLFF. CDR3 bases: TGTGCCAGCAGGTCTGTAGGACTTACTAATGAAAAACTGTTTTTT.

This clone was detected a few times. This sequence joins TRBV6-5 and TRBJ2-1; 10 positions match TRBD2. CDR1 is MNHEY, CDR2 SVGAGI, per germline. The length of the CDR3 is 15 residues. The V segment lost 2 bases and the J segment 6 bases; nucleotides outside the gene matches: 4. CDR3 nucleotides: TGTGCCAGCAGTTACGGAAGCGGGGGGGCCAATGAGCAGTTCTTC. Its protein product is CASSYGSGGANEQFF.

CDR3 loop: CASLASGFSYNEQFF. The CDR3 DNA is TGTGCCAGCTTGGCTAGCGGTTTCTCCTACAATGAGCAGTTCTTC. This chain joins TRBV7-2 and TRBJ2-1; 7 bases are shared with TRBD2. The V segment lost 8 bases and the J segment 0 bases; nucleotides outside the gene matches: 7. Germline-derived CDR1 and CDR2 are SGHTA and FQGNSA. This CDR3 has 15 residues.